The rows below give T cell receptor beta chains drawn from one sample of a study of T cell clones after liver transplantation. Method: immunoSEQ multiplex PCR; TCRdb's copy keeps in-frame clones and lacks some. The profile covers more than 65,000 clones, with about 92% appearing a single time and 2% to 3% taken by the ten largest. Sequenced here: CD4+ T cells from blood, sampled before liver transplant. These receptors came from a human donor who received a liver transplant. Each CDR3 is given with its conserved first and last residue. The D gene is left open where the match is weak. Clone size is shown for a subset of rows, as once, few, many or a class of expanded clone.

>.|.|TRBJ1-3|TRBV2
TGTGCCAGCAGTGAAGAGGGTTTCTCTGGAAACACCATATATTTT
CASSEEGFSGNTIYF
>.|.|TRBJ2-3|TRBV18
TGTGCCAGCTCACCCCTCGGCGGCAGCGGGGATACGCAGTATTTT
CASSPLGGSGDTQYF
>.|TRBD2|TRBJ2-3|TRBV11-3
TGTGCCAGCAGCCCCCGGACTAGCGGCACAAGCACAGATACGCAGTATTTT
CASSPRTSGTSTDTQYF
>.|.|TRBJ1-4|TRBV2
TGTGCCAGCCGTGGTTCTAATGAAAAACTGTTTTTT
CASRGSNEKLFF
>.|TRBD2|TRBJ2-1|TRBV27
TGTGCCAGCAGATCGAGGGAATCCGGACTAGCGGGCTTCTACAATGAGCAGTTCTTC
CASRSRESGLAGFYNEQFF
>.|TRBD1|TRBJ2-5|TRBV5-1
TGCGCCAGCAGCCCAGGGACAGGGGGGTACCAAGAGACCCAGTACTTC
CASSPGTGGYQETQYF
>.|.|TRBJ2-3|TRBV6-1
TGTGCCAGCACACGGGACCCGTTTAGCACAGATACGCAGTATTTT
CASTRDPFSTDTQYF
>.|.|TRBJ2-1|TRBV5-1
TGCGCCAGCAGCTTACGATCGGGAGTATCCTACAATGAGCAGTTCTTC
CASSLRSGVSYNEQFF
>.|.|TRBJ2-1|TRBV28
TGTGCCAGCAGCCCGCCGGGGAGCTCCTACAATGAGCAGTTCTTC
CASSPPGSSYNEQFF
>.|.|TRBJ1-5|TRBV19
TGTGCCAGTATCGGAGGGGGTGGAAGCAATCAGCCCCAGCATTTT
CASIGGGGSNQPQHF
>.|.|TRBJ2-1|TRBV11-3
TGTGCCAGCAGCACCAAAACTGAGCAGTTCTTC
CASSTKTEQFF
>once|.|TRBJ2-7|TRBV5-5
TGTGCCAGCACCCCCTTGGATCCCTACGAGCAGTACTTC
CASTPLDPYEQYF
>once|.|TRBJ2-5|TRBV30
TGTGCCTGGAGTTCCGGCTTCGTGCAGACCCAGTACTTC
CAWSSGFVQTQYF
>few|.|TRBJ2-4|TRBV28
TGTGCCAGCAGTTTTTACAGGGAAGGAGGAGCCAAAAACATTCAGTACTTC
CASSFYREGGAKNIQYF
>.|TRBD2|TRBJ2-3|TRBV29-1
TGCAGCGTCACACCTAGCGGGGGGGGTACGCAGTATTTT
CSVTPSGGGTQYF
>.|TRBD2|TRBJ2-7|TRBV11-2
TGTGCCAGCAGCCAGGGACTAGCGATCGAGCAGTACTTC
CASSQGLAIEQYF
>.|.|TRBJ2-1|TRBV29-1
TGCAGCGTTGAGGGTCCAGGGCACTCCTACAATGAGCAGTTCTTC
CSVEGPGHSYNEQFF
>.|TRBD1|TRBJ2-3|TRBV5-1
TGCGCCAGCAGCTTGGCCATCGACAGGGGAGCGTCAAGCACAGATACGCAGTATTTT
CASSLAIDRGASSTDTQYF
>.|.|TRBJ2-1|TRBV18
TGTGCCAGCTCACCCTCCGGGATTGAGGACAATGAGCAGTTCTTC
CASSPSGIEDNEQFF
>.|.|TRBJ1-2|TRBV5-5
TGTGCCAGCAGCTTTTCAGGGAGCTATGGCTACACCTTC
CASSFSGSYGYTF
>.|.|TRBJ2-3|TRBV7-3
TGTGCCAGCAGCACCGGACAGTCAGGCGCAGATACGCAGTATTTT
CASSTGQSGADTQYF
>.|.|TRBJ2-3|TRBV29-1
TGCAGCGTGGCCCCGGATGGTACAGATACGCAGTATTTT
CSVAPDGTDTQYF
>.|.|TRBJ2-3|TRBV5-1
TGCGCCAGCAGCTTGTTCGGGGCTAGCACAGATACGCAGTATTTT
CASSLFGASTDTQYF
>.|TRBD2|TRBJ2-4|TRBV30
TGTGCCTGGAGTGTAGGGCGCGGGAGGGCCTTGGGAGCCAAAAACATTCAGTACTTC
CAWSVGRGRALGAKNIQYF
>.|TRBD2|TRBJ2-3|TRBV5-1
TGCGCCAGCAGCTTGTCTAGCGGGATTGCAGATACGCAGTATTTT
CASSLSSGIADTQYF
>.|.|TRBJ2-7|TRBV2
TGTGCCAGCCGCACCTACGAGCAGTACTTC
CASRTYEQYF
>.|TRBD2|TRBJ2-7|TRBV15
TGTGCCACCAGCGGCGGGGGAACCAACTACGAGCAGTACTTC
CATSGGGTNYEQYF
>.|TRBD1|TRBJ2-5|TRBV6-1
TGTGCCAGCAGTGTTCGAGGGGGCGCGGAGACCCAGTACTTC
CASSVRGGAETQYF
>.|.|TRBJ2-7|TRBV21-1
TGTGCCAGCAGCAAAGATGACGGAGGGGGCGAGCAGTACTTC
CASSKDDGGGEQYF
>.|TRBD2|TRBJ2-1|TRBV9
TGTGCCAGCAGCGTCCAGCGGGAGGGTGAGCAGTTCTTC
CASSVQREGEQFF
>.|.|TRBJ1-1|TRBV18
TGTGCCAGCTCACCACCGACAGAGAACACTGAAGCTTTCTTT
CASSPPTENTEAFF
>.|TRBD2|TRBJ2-1|TRBV19
TGTGCCAGTAGTATGGGGACTAGCGGGAGGGCCACATCCTACAATGAGCAGTTCTTC
CASSMGTSGRATSYNEQFF
>.|TRBD1|TRBJ2-7|TRBV2
TGTGCCAGCAGTCCCGGGACAGGGATCAACAAGTACTTC
CASSPGTGINKYF
>.|.|TRBJ1-5|TRBV2
TGTGCCAGCAGGGCACCCTCGACAGGTCAGTCCCAGCATTTT
CASRAPSTGQSQHF
>.|.|TRBJ1-2|TRBV7-3
TGTGCCAGCAGCTTAACCCCAGGGGTGTTAGGTGGCTACACCTTC
CASSLTPGVLGGYTF